The rows below give T cell receptor beta chains drawn from one sample of a study of human T cells and chemical hapten exposure. One entry per CDR3 protein, called by TCRdb with MiXCR from the 5' RACE reads. The table records about 110,000 distinct CDR3 sequences, approximately 19% of them present only once. Receptors originate from a human donor in good health. CDR3s include the opening cysteine and the closing phenylalanine or tryptophan. The order of the fields is V gene, clone size, J gene, D gene, CDR3 DNA, CDR3 protein. D genes are given only for firm matches. Clone sizes are given selectively: once, few, many, or a class where the clone is expanded.

TRBV24-1,-,TRBJ2-3,TRBD2,TGTGCCACCAGTGACACGCTTAGCGGGAGGGTCCCCCCCACAGATACGCAGTATTTT,CATSDTLSGRVPPTDTQYF
TRBV3-1,few,TRBJ1-5,TRBD1,TGTGCCAGCAGCCAACTACCACCGGGACAGGGTGTTCAGCCCCAGCATTTT,CASSQLPPGQGVQPQHF
TRBV3-1,many,TRBJ1-5,-,TGTGCCAGCAGCCAGGGTAGAGGTCAGCCCCAGCATTTT,CASSQGRGQPQHF
TRBV2,few,TRBJ2-7,-,TGTGCCAAACAATCGCCGGGGAGGCAGTACTTC,CAKQSPGRQYF
TRBV9,few,TRBJ1-6,-,TGTGCCAGCAGCGTAGCTGATCGGGGAGTCGCCCACTTT,CASSVADRGVAHF
TRBV28,-,TRBJ2-3,TRBD1,TGTGCCAGCAGCGAAGAGGGGGCCACAGATACGCAGTATTTT,CASSEEGATDTQYF
TRBV4-1,-,TRBJ2-7,-,TGCGCCAGCAGCCAAGTCGGGTGGGGTACCGGGAGAACCTACGAGCAGTACTTC,CASSQVGWGTGRTYEQYF
TRBV11-2,-,TRBJ2-3,-,TGTGCCAGCAGACGGCCGGGACTTCAGCGAGATACGCAGTATTTT,CASRRPGLQRDTQYF
TRBV5-4,few,TRBJ2-5,TRBD2,TGTGCCAGCAGCTTGGCCCTGTGGACTAGCGGGGATTTCGAGACCCAGTACTTC,CASSLALWTSGDFETQYF
TRBV24-1,-,TRBJ2-6,-,TGTGCCACCAGTGATATAGGAACTGGGGCCAACGTCCTGACTTTC,CATSDIGTGANVLTF
TRBV5-4,few,TRBJ2-7,-,TGTGCCAGCAGCCCCCCGGGACCCGGAGTCTACGAGCAGTACTTC,CASSPPGPGVYEQYF
TRBV28,-,TRBJ2-3,TRBD1,TGTGCCAGCAGTATGACAGGGCTCACAGATACGCAGTATTTT,CASSMTGLTDTQYF
TRBV28,few,TRBJ2-5,TRBD2,TGTGCCAGCAGTTTTGGCGGGAGGGAAGAAAAGACCCAGTACTTC,CASSFGGREEKTQYF
TRBV20-1,-,TRBJ2-7,TRBD2,TGCAGTGCTAGAACGGGGAGGGAGGTGGGGGAGCAGTACTTC,CSARTGREVGEQYF
TRBV6-6,few,TRBJ1-5,TRBD1,TGTGCCAGCAATATGGACAGGGCCCGTCAGCCCCAGCATTTT,CASNMDRARQPQHF
TRBV10-3,-,TRBJ2-3,TRBD1,TGTGCCATCAGTGAGACGGAGACAGGGCTCCATACGCAGTATTTT,CAISETETGLHTQYF
TRBV27,-,TRBJ2-1,-,TGTGCCAGCAGTCCCCCGAGGGACCCACCCTACAATGAGCAGTTCTTC,CASSPPRDPPYNEQFF
TRBV20-1,-,TRBJ2-3,TRBD2,TGCAGTGCTAGAGATTTCGGGAGGGGCATGGATACGCAGTATTTT,CSARDFGRGMDTQYF
TRBV29-1,many,TRBJ1-5,-,TGCAGCGTCCAAGACACCCGGAGTCAGCCCCAGCATTTT,CSVQDTRSQPQHF
TRBV10-1,once,TRBJ2-1,TRBD2,TGCGCCAGCAGTGAGGAACTGGCGGGAGGGCCCTACAATGAGCAGTTCTTC,CASSEELAGGPYNEQFF
TRBV10-1,few,TRBJ2-4,-,TGCGCCAGCAGTGAGGGAGGAGAAACCAAAAACATTCAGTACTTC,CASSEGGETKNIQYF
TRBV2,-,TRBJ2-7,-,TGTGCCAGCAGCGTGCAGGGTACGTACGAGCAGTACTTC,CASSVQGTYEQYF
TRBV28,-,TRBJ1-1,-,TGTGCCACCAAAGGGGGGGCCAAGACTGAAGCTTTCTTT,CATKGGAKTEAFF
TRBV10-2,few,TRBJ1-1,TRBD1,TGCGCCAGCAGTGACGACAGGGCTAGTGAAGCTTTCTTT,CASSDDRASEAFF
TRBV4-1,few,TRBJ1-2,-,TGCGCCAGCAGCCTGGTCTGGGTTGGAAGGTATGGCTACACCTTC,CASSLVWVGRYGYTF
TRBV7-9,few,TRBJ2-3,-,TGTGCCAGCAGCTTAGAGGCGATCAGCGGTCGGACAGATACGCAGTATTTT,CASSLEAISGRTDTQYF
TRBV5-1,many,TRBJ1-2,TRBD1,TGCGCCAGCAGCTTGGAACAGGGGGTCTATGGCTACACCTTC,CASSLEQGVYGYTF
TRBV19,few,TRBJ2-7,-,TGTGCCAGTAGTTTACGCCGGGCTCGGGGACACGAGCAGTACTTC,CASSLRRARGHEQYF
TRBV6-6,few,TRBJ1-2,-,TGTGCCACCGTTCGAACAGGGAACTATGGCTACACCTTC,CATVRTGNYGYTF
TRBV3-1,few,TRBJ1-4,-,TGTGCCAGCAGCCCGTCAGTCGCGGCTAATGAAAAACTGTTTTTT,CASSPSVAANEKLFF
TRBV18,few,TRBJ2-3,-,TGTGCCAGCTCACCATCCCTGGGAATACGCACAGATACGCAGTATTTT,CASSPSLGIRTDTQYF
TRBV18,-,TRBJ1-4,-,TGTGCCAGCTCACGACAACAAATCACTAATGAAAAACTGTTTTTT,CASSRQQITNEKLFF
TRBV12-3/TRBV12-4,few,TRBJ2-7,TRBD2,TGTGCCAGCAGTTTTGTCGCGGGAGTGAACGAGCAGTACTTC,CASSFVAGVNEQYF
TRBV29-1,few,TRBJ2-4,-,TGCAGCGTTGGGGGCAGCAAAAACATGCAGTACTTC,CSVGGSKNMQYF
TRBV27,many,TRBJ2-3,-,TGTGCCAGCAGTTCCCTGGACCTATCTAGCACAGATACGCAGTATTTT,CASSSLDLSSTDTQYF
TRBV9,-,TRBJ2-7,TRBD2,TGTGCCAGCAGCCCAATCACTAGCGGGTCGCACGAGCAGTACTTC,CASSPITSGSHEQYF
TRBV13,-,TRBJ2-2,TRBD2,TGTGCCAGCAGCTTAGAACTAGCGGGAATGTCCGGGGAGCTGTTTTTT,CASSLELAGMSGELFF
TRBV5-1,-,TRBJ1-1,-,TGCGCCAGCAGCGGCGGCCCGAACACTGAAGCTTTCTTT,CASSGGPNTEAFF
TRBV20-1,many,TRBJ1-5,-,TGCAGTGCCCCCGCCGGGGGGGCGAGGTTCAATCAGCCCCAGCATTTT,CSAPAGGARFNQPQHF
TRBV21-1,few,TRBJ1-4,-,TGTGCCAGCAGGGGGGTGATGGAAAAACTGTTTTTT,CASRGVMEKLFF
TRBV6-5,-,TRBJ2-6,-,TGTGCCAGCAGCCAGGACCGCTCTGGGGCCAACGTCCTGACTTTC,CASSQDRSGANVLTF
TRBV5-1,few,TRBJ2-5,TRBD2,TGCGCCAGCAGACGCGGGAGCGGGGAGACCCAGTACTTC,CASRRGSGETQYF
TRBV18,many,TRBJ1-4,-,TGTGCCAGCTCACCACAAGGAACGAGGATGGGTTTGGAGGAAAAACTGTTTTTT,CASSPQGTRMGLEEKLFF
TRBV10-1,-,TRBJ1-5,TRBD1,TGCGCCAGGCCTCTAACAGGGGGCGCGGGTACCGGTAGCAATCAGCCCCAGCATTTT,CARPLTGGAGTGSNQPQHF
TRBV20-1,few,TRBJ2-1,TRBD2,TGCAGTGCTAGAGAGCCCATATTTAGCGGGAGGACCTTCTCCTACAATGAGCAGTTCTTC,CSAREPIFSGRTFSYNEQFF
TRBV28,few,TRBJ1-2,-,TGTGCCAGCAGACAGAGCCCTAACTATGGCTACACCTTC,CASRQSPNYGYTF
TRBV11-2,-,TRBJ2-6,-,TGTGCCAGCAGCTTATCCTTAGGGGGATCTGGGGCCAACGTCCTGACTTTC,CASSLSLGGSGANVLTF
TRBV10-3,few,TRBJ2-7,TRBD1,TGTGCCATCACACAACCGTCCGGGACAGGGAGGAGAGAGCAGTACTTC,CAITQPSGTGRREQYF
TRBV12-3/TRBV12-4,few,TRBJ1-5,TRBD1,TGTGCCAGCAGCTCCGGACAGGGGCCCAATCAGCCCCAGCATTTT,CASSSGQGPNQPQHF
TRBV12-3/TRBV12-4,-,TRBJ1-2,-,TGTGCCAGCAGCTTAAAGACAGTCACGGGGGGCTACACCTTC,CASSLKTVTGGYTF
TRBV6-5,-,TRBJ2-3,TRBD2,TGTGCCAGCAGCTTCAACCTAGCGGCACGAGGAGCAGATACGCAGTATTTT,CASSFNLAARGADTQYF
TRBV3-1,few,TRBJ2-7,-,TGTGCCAGCAGCCAAGATCTTGCAAGAGGGAACGAGCAGTACTTC,CASSQDLARGNEQYF
TRBV20-1,-,TRBJ2-7,TRBD2,TGCAGTGCCTTAGCGGGAGGGAACGAGCAGTACTTC,CSALAGGNEQYF
TRBV29-1,-,TRBJ1-4,-,TGCAGCGTTGAAGGGGGAGGAAAACTGTTTTTT,CSVEGGGKLFF
TRBV7-6,-,TRBJ2-1,TRBD2,TGTGCCAGCAGCTTAGACAGACTAGCGATCAATGAGCAGTTCTTC,CASSLDRLAINEQFF